Below, one T cell receptor beta chain is given with its context. Trimming left V 6 bases short and J 0 bases short, with 8 bases between. The length of the CDR3 is 14 residues. Germline-derived CDR1 and CDR2 are SNHLY and FYNNEI. Study processing details: Estimation of nucleated cell counts was performed using reference gene primer amplification. This table comes from immunoSEQ multiplex PCR, and its TCRdb copy is limited to in-frame clones, with some not included. D and trimming were read from the DNA, whereas the V and J calls and clone size are those reported in that table. Among about 150,000 clones listed, around 90% were seen once. These data come from a study of blood T cell repertoires in COVID-19. Study background: From the United States, Italy and Spain came samples of acute and convalescent COVID-19. PBMCs, B-cell-depleted T cells, or T cells provided the cDNA or gDNA that made up the material.

Source material: peripheral blood. This TCR was recovered from a woman aged 55-75 years with active or convalescent COVID-19. V gene TRBV2 combines with J gene TRBJ2-2; TRBD2 might be the D (5 bases). CDR3 sequence reads: CASSELANTGELFF. Written as DNA, the CDR3 is TGTGCCAGCAGCGAACTAGCGAACACCGGGGAGCTGTTTTTT.